These 21 T cell receptor beta chains share one sample of origin, sequenced in a study of cytomegalovirus exposure and HLA in healthy donors. Using immunoSEQ multiplex PCR, the repertoire was profiled, and TCRdb retains in-frame clones only, with some absent. This table holds some 200,000 clones, roughly 88% found once. The material sequenced was PBMCs. Receptors originate from a woman in her 30s in good health and CMV-seropositive.

The chain uses TRBV7-2 and TRBJ2-1; the D gene is possibly TRBD2 (5 bases). The CDR3 loop spans 17 amino acids. Trimming pared 2 bases from V and 6 bases from J, leaving 20 bases between. CDR1 and CDR2 from the germline V gene are SGHTA and FQGNSA. The CDR3 nucleotides are TGTGCCAGCAGCTTACTTCATGGGGAGTTAGGGTTCAATGAGCAGTTCTTC. The encoded protein is CASSLLHGELGFNEQFF.

This chain connects TRBV15 to TRBJ1-5; 7 nucleotides align to TRBD1. V gave up 2 bases and J gave up 5 bases; unmatched junction bases: 6. Germline lookup yields CDR1 LNHNV and CDR2 YYDKDF (reference sequence). The CDR3 contains 15 residues. The CDR3, as DNA: TGTGCCACCAGCAGACTACTTCAGGGGGATCAGCCCCAGCATTTT. As protein: CATSRLLQGDQPQHF.

The chain combines TRBV11-2 with TRBJ1-4; the D gene is possibly TRBD1 (6 bases). The V gene's germline CDR1 is SGHAT and CDR2 FQNNGV. Trimming removed 1 base at V and 7 bases at J, with 10 bases between. CDR3 size: 14 residues. The CDR3 loop is CASSLVRGSEKLFF. CDR3 coding DNA: TGTGCCAGCAGCTTAGTCAGGGGTTCTGAAAAACTGTTTTTT.

The V gene is TRBV5-1, the J gene TRBJ2-5, with TRBD1 as a possible D gene (5 bases). The length of the CDR3 is 14 residues. Germline V gives CDR1 SGHRS, CDR2 YFSETQ. V gave up 0 bases and J gave up 5 bases, with 11 bases separating them. CDR3 bases: TGCGCCAGCAGCTTGGGGACACCCAGGGAGACCCAGTACTTC. The encoded protein is CASSLGTPRETQYF.

This clone was recorded only once. The rearrangement links TRBV28 to TRBJ1-5; 8 bases are a match to TRBD1. CDR1 is MDHEN, CDR2 SYDVKM, per germline. This CDR3 spans 20 amino acids. V trimming: 6 bases; J trimming: 5 bases; junction bases outside the gene matches: 24. CDR3 DNA: TGTGCCAGCAGGTCAAACGCCCCCGGGACAGGAAAAGTTGTTGATCAGCCCCAGCATTTT. Amino acid sequence: CASRSNAPGTGKVVDQPQHF. The whole variable domain, remainder taken from reference TRBV28 and TRBJ1-5, is DVKVTQSSRYLVKRTGEKVFLECVQDMDHENMFWYRQDPGLGLRLIYFSYDVKMKEKGDIPEGYSVSREKKERFSLILESASTNQTSMYLCASRSNAPGTGKVVDQPQHFGDGTRLSIL.

V gene TRBV5-4 combines with J gene TRBJ2-1; D is undetermined. CDR1 and CDR2 (germline): SGHNT, YYREEE (reference sequence). The CDR3 totals 11 residues. V dropped 0 bases and J dropped 8 bases, with 3 bases sitting between them. CDR3 DNA: TGTGCCAGCAGCTTGGTAGATGAGCAGTTCTTC. The encoded protein is CASSLVDEQFF.

The rearrangement joins TRBV7-6 to TRBJ2-1, with TRBD2 identical over 10 bases. CDR3 size: 12 residues. Germline values: CDR1 SGHVS, CDR2 FNYEAQ. The J segment lost 10 bases and the V segment lost 3 bases, leaving 0 bases of the junction unmatched. CDR3 residues: CASSLGLAEQFF. The CDR3, as DNA: TGTGCCAGCAGCTTGGGACTAGCGGAGCAGTTCTTC.

The chain uses TRBV28 and TRBJ2-7, with 10 bases aligning to TRBD1. Germline V lookup: CDR1 MDHEN, CDR2 SYDVKM. This CDR3 is built from 15 residues. Trimming removed 6 bases from V and 7 bases from J; junction bases left unmatched: 12. CDR3 DNA: TGTGCCAGCAGCGACACCGGACAGGGGGTAGGGGAGCAGTACTTC. Protein sequence: CASSDTGQGVGEQYF.

In its sample, this clone was seen a few times. The V and J genes are TRBV30 and TRBJ1-4; 7 bases are a match to TRBD1. The junction had 7 bases not matched to a gene; V was cut back by 8 bases and J by 10 bases. The CDR3 has 11 residues. Per germline, CDR1 GTSNPN and CDR2 SVGIG (reference sequence). This chain's CDR3 is CAGTSGGKLFF. The CDR3 DNA reads TGTGCCGGAACGTCAGGGGGAAAACTGTTTTTT.

The gene calls are TRBV29-1 and TRBJ1-4; 7 bases map to TRBD1. Per germline, CDR1 SQVTM and CDR2 ANQGSEA. This CDR3 contains 15 residues. Trimming took 3 bases from V and 4 from J; bases not matched to a gene: 8. The CDR3 bases are TGCAGCGTTGATAAGGTGGGACAGAATAATGAAAAACTGTTTTTT. Amino acid sequence: CSVDKVGQNNEKLFF. Looking up the rest from reference TRBV29-1 and TRBJ1-4 gives the full variable domain: SAVISQKPSRDICQRGTSLTIQCQVDSQVTMMFWYRQQPGQSLTLIATANQGSEATYESGFVIDKFPISRPNLTFSTLTVSNMSPEDSSIYLCSVDKVGQNNEKLFFGSGTQLSVL.

The sample holds a few counts of this clone. The V and J genes are TRBV6-4 and TRBJ2-1; 11 bases map to TRBD2. The CDR3 has 15 residues. Trimming at V came to 6 bases and at J to 10 bases, leaving 11 bases not matched to a gene. Germline values: CDR1 MRHNA, CDR2 SNTAGT. The DNA of the CDR3 is TGTGCCAGCAGCGGACTAGCGGGTTCCCAGGGCGAGCAGTTCTTC. Encoded protein: CASSGLAGSQGEQFF.

V is TRBV5-1 and J is TRBJ2-7, with D possibly matching TRBD2 (5 bases). There are 15 residues in the CDR3. Germline values: CDR1 SGHRS, CDR2 YFSETQ. V was trimmed by 0 bases and J by 0 bases, leaving 10 bases between them. The CDR3: CASSLASGSSYEQYF. In DNA, the CDR3 is TGCGCCAGCAGCTTGGCCAGCGGAAGCTCCTACGAGCAGTACTTC.

The genes are TRBV6-5 and TRBJ1-2, with TRBD1 matching over 7 bases. Germline values: CDR1 MNHEY, CDR2 SVGAGI. The length of the CDR3 is 13 residues. The V segment lost 6 bases and the J segment 8 bases; nucleotides outside the gene matches: 9. The CDR3 here is CASRPDRVWGYTF. The CDR3 region has the DNA TGTGCCAGCAGACCCGACAGGGTCTGGGGCTACACCTTC.

The chain employs TRBV5-1 and TRBJ2-2, with 8 positions matching TRBD1. This CDR3 is built from 16 residues. J lost 6 bases, V lost 4 bases, and 11 bases had no gene match. Germline lookup yields CDR1 SGHRS and CDR2 YFSETQ. CDR3 sequence: CASSPGDRGEAGELFF. CDR3 DNA: TGCGCCAGCAGCCCCGGTGACAGGGGCGAAGCCGGGGAGCTGTTTTTT.

In its sample, this clone was seen a few times. The chain links TRBV6-6 to TRBJ2-1; 9 nucleotides line up with TRBD2. The CDR3 spans 14 residues. With V trimmed by 6 bases and J by 6 bases, 6 bases remained unmatched. Germline V gene lookup returns CDR1 MNHNY and CDR2 SVGAGI (reference sequence). The CDR3 is CASRREGVGNEQFF. DNA of the CDR3: TGTGCCAGCAGGCGGGAGGGAGTTGGCAATGAGCAGTTCTTC.

This clone was detected a few times. V and J are TRBV5-6 and TRBJ1-2; D might be TRBD1 (5 bases). The length of the CDR3 is 14 residues. Germline CDR1 is SGHDT and CDR2 is YYEEEE. V was pared by 3 bases and J by 6 bases, with 15 bases between. CDR3 residues: CASSWGQAGNGYTF. In DNA, the CDR3 is TGTGCCAGCAGCTGGGGCCAGGCAGGGAATGGCTACACCTTC.

This clone came up a few times. The chain links TRBV18 to TRBJ1-3; 10 nucleotides line up with TRBD1. The CDR3 is 15 amino acids. Germline-derived CDR1 and CDR2 are KGHSH and LQKENI. J lost 0 bases, V lost 6 bases, and 2 bases had no gene match. The CDR3 DNA reads as TGTGCCAGCTCTCGGACAGGGGGCTCTGGAAACACCATATATTTT. Translating gives CASSRTGGSGNTIYF.

The V and J genes are TRBV15 and TRBJ2-7; a weak D match, TRBD1 (6 bases). Trimming stripped 1 base from V and 2 bases from J, with 9 bases between. Germline CDR1 is LNHNV and CDR2 is YYDKDF (reference sequence). This CDR3 has 14 residues. CDR3 amino acids: CATSRGQGTYEQYF. In nucleotides, the CDR3 is TGTGCCACCAGCAGAGGTCAGGGGACCTACGAGCAGTACTTC.

The rearrangement joins TRBV4-1 to TRBJ2-1, with TRBD2 matching over 14 bases. Germline V gene data show CDR1 as MGHRA and CDR2 as YSYEKL. The CDR3 has 15 amino acids. After removal of 5 bases from V and 13 bases from J, the junction contained 10 bases not matched to a gene. In DNA form, the CDR3 reads TGCGCCAGCAGCTCACCGGGACTAGCGGGAGAGGACCAGTTCTTC. Translated, it gives CASSSPGLAGEDQFF.

V and J are TRBV5-6 and TRBJ1-1; perhaps TRBD1 as D (5 bases). Trimming took 4 bases from V and 6 from J, leaving 13 bases between them. This CDR3 is 13 amino acids long. Germline V gene sequence: CDR1 SGHDT, CDR2 YYEEEE. CDR3 sequence (DNA): TGTGCCAGCAGCCCTGGCGGGGCCTCTGAAGCTTTCTTT. Amino acids: CASSPGGASEAFF.

The V gene is TRBV5-4, the J gene TRBJ2-5, with D perhaps TRBD1 (6 bases). The CDR3 loop spans 17 amino acids. The ends were cut back, 3 bases at V and 1 base at J, with 19 bases in the middle. Germline assignment: CDR1 SGHNT and CDR2 YYREEE (reference sequence). CDR3 amino acids: CASSSRSRGLVQETQYF. In nucleotides, the CDR3 is TGTGCCAGCAGCTCAAGAAGCAGGGGCCTGGTCCAAGAGACCCAGTACTTC.